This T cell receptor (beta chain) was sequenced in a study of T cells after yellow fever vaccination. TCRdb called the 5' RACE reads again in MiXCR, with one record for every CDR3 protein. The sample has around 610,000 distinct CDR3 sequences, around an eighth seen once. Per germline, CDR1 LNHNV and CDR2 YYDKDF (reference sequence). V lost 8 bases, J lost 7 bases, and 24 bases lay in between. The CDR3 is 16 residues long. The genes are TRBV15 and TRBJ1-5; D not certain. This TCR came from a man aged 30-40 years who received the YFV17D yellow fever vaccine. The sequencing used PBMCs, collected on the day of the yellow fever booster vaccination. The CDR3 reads CATRPGIDYLGQPQHF. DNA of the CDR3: TGTGCCACCCGCCCCGGTATTGATTACTTGGGGCAGCCCCAGCATTTT.